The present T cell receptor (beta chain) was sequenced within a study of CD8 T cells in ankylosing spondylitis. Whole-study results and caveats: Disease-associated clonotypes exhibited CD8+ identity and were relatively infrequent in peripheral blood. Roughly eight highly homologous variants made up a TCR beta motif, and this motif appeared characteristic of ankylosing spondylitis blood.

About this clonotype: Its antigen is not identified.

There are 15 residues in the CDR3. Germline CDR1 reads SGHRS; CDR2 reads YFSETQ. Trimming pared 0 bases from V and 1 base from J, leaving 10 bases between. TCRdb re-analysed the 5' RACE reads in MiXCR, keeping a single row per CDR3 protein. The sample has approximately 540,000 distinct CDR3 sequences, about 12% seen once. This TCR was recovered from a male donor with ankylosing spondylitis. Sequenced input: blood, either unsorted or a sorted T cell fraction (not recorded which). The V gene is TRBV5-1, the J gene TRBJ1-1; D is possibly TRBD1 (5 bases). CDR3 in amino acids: CASSLEGRRNTEAFF. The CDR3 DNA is TGCGCCAGCAGCTTGGAGGGGCGAAGGAACACTGAAGCTTTCTTT.